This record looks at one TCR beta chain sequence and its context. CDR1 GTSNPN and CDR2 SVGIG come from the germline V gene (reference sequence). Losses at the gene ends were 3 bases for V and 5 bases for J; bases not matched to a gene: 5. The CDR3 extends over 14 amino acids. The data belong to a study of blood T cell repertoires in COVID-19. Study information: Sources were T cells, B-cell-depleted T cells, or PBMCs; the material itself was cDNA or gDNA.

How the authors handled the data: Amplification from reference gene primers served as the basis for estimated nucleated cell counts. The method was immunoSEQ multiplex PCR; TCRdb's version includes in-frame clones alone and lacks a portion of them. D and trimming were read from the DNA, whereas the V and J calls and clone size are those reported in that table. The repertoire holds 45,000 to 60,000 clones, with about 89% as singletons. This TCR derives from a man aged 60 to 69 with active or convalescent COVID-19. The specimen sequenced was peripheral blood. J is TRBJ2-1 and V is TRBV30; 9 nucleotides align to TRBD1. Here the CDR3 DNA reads TGTGCCTGGAGAGTCCGGGACAGGGACAATGAGCAGTTCTTC. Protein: CAWRVRDRDNEQFF.